This is a list of T cell receptor beta chains from one sample in a study of regulatory T cells in long-lasting Graves disease. From the multiplex PCR reads, TCRdb called clonotypes with MiXCR, one entry per CDR3 protein. The sample contains approximately 360,000 distinct CDR3 sequences, approximately 12% of which appear only once. These data were also reused for a study on T cells in Graves' hyperthyroidism and ophthalmopathy.

This sample comprised peripheral blood mononuclear cells (PBMCs), obtained at new diagnosis, from a patient treated with antithyroid drugs. The receptors shown here come from a woman under 30 with Graves disease. Both conserved end residues are part of each CDR3. The order of the fields is V gene, clone size, J gene, D gene, CDR3 protein, CDR3 DNA. A D gene is named only where the DNA matches it firmly. Clone size, where shown, is once, few, many, or a class for clones that have expanded.

TRBV20-1	many	TRBJ2-7	TRBD2	CSAPGLAGGSPYEQYF	TGCAGTGCACCGGGACTAGCGGGAGGTTCCCCCTACGAGCAGTACTTC
TRBV25-1	few	TRBJ1-6	.	CASSSIRDNSPLHF	TGTGCCAGCAGTTCCATCAGGGACAATTCACCCCTCCACTTT
TRBV20-1	many	TRBJ2-3	.	CSARKGATDTQYF	TGCAGTGCTAGGAAGGGAGCAACAGATACGCAGTATTTT
TRBV11-3	many	TRBJ2-1	.	CASSWGLRDEQFF	TGTGCCAGCAGCTGGGGACTTCGGGATGAGCAGTTCTTC
TRBV12-5	many	TRBJ1-5	TRBD1	CASGDRVNQPQHF	TGTGCTAGTGGTGACAGGGTTAATCAGCCCCAGCATTTT
TRBV27	many	TRBJ2-1	.	CASSLLFSAGEQFF	TGTGCCAGCAGTTTATTATTCTCGGCAGGTGAGCAGTTCTTC
TRBV12-3/TRBV12-4	many	TRBJ2-2	.	CASSSSKGGGSGELFF	TGTGCCAGCAGTTCCTCAAAAGGGGGGGGTTCCGGGGAGCTGTTTTTT
TRBV4-3	few	TRBJ2-7	.	CASSQGAGAPGRSSYEQYF	TGCGCCAGCAGCCAAGGTGCGGGGGCTCCGGGGCGGAGCTCCTACGAGCAGTACTTC
TRBV27	many	TRBJ2-1	.	CASSLEGVEYNEQFF	TGTGCCAGCAGTTTGGAGGGGGTCGAGTACAATGAGCAGTTCTTC
TRBV7-9	.	TRBJ1-5	.	CASSLAIDPNQPQHF	TGTGCCAGCAGCTTAGCCATAGACCCGAATCAGCCCCAGCATTTT
TRBV12-3/TRBV12-4	.	TRBJ2-2	.	CASSSQTTYTEELFF	TGTGCCAGCAGTTCCCAAACAACTTACACCGAGGAGCTGTTTTTT
TRBV20-1	many	TRBJ1-2	.	CSAPYGGHYGYTF	TGCAGTGCGCCGTACGGGGGGCATTATGGCTACACCTTC
TRBV6-1	.	TRBJ1-2	TRBD1	CASSLYPGQRYGYTF	TGTGCCAGCAGTCTCTACCCGGGACAGCGATATGGCTACACCTTC
TRBV7-9	.	TRBJ2-7	TRBD2	CASSPRAGTYEQYF	TGTGCCAGCAGCCCTCGAGCGGGAACCTACGAGCAGTACTTC
TRBV7-8	few	TRBJ2-7	TRBD2	CASSPRLAGVTYEQYF	TGTGCCAGCAGCCCCCGTCTAGCGGGAGTGACCTACGAGCAGTACTTC
TRBV28	many	TRBJ2-1	.	CASTGGFFDEQFF	TGTGCCAGTACCGGGGGCTTTTTTGATGAGCAGTTCTTC
TRBV5-4	many	TRBJ2-1	.	CASSLEVGPDEQFF	TGTGCCAGCAGCTTGGAGGTGGGCCCGGATGAGCAGTTCTTC
TRBV6-1	.	TRBJ2-6	.	CASRIPITRRGSGANVLTF	TGTGCCAGCAGAATACCCATAACCCGGCGGGGTTCTGGGGCCAACGTCCTGACTTTC
TRBV27	few	TRBJ1-2	TRBD1	CASWGQGGNGYTF	TGTGCCAGCTGGGGACAGGGAGGTAATGGCTACACCTTC
TRBV6-5	few	TRBJ1-4	.	CASSYSLGKKLFF	TGTGCCAGCAGTTACTCGCTCGGGAAAAAACTGTTTTTT
TRBV4-3	.	TRBJ1-4	.	CASSQEGLSGEKLFF	TGCGCCAGCAGCCAAGAAGGGTTAAGTGGAGAAAAACTGTTTTTT
TRBV3-1	many	TRBJ2-3	TRBD1	CASTTGGTDTQYF	TGTGCCAGCACGACAGGGGGCACAGATACGCAGTATTTT
TRBV10-3	.	TRBJ1-1	.	CAISDEGSTEAFF	TGTGCCATCAGTGACGAGGGGAGCACTGAAGCTTTCTTT
TRBV20-1	few	TRBJ2-1	TRBD2	CSARRLAGGSSEQFF	TGCAGTGCTAGACGACTAGCGGGAGGATCCAGTGAGCAGTTCTTC
TRBV27	few	TRBJ2-1	TRBD2	CASERLAGGNEQFF	TGTGCCAGCGAACGACTAGCGGGAGGAAATGAGCAGTTCTTC
TRBV6-2/TRBV6-3	many	TRBJ1-1	TRBD1	CASSWGQLNTEAFF	TGTGCCAGCAGTTGGGGACAGCTGAACACTGAAGCTTTCTTT
TRBV5-1	.	TRBJ2-3	TRBD1	CASSFVYRGRGTDTQYF	TGCGCCAGCAGCTTCGTGTACAGGGGGCGCGGCACAGATACGCAGTATTTT
TRBV15	many	TRBJ2-4	TRBD1	CATSPDRVAKNIQYF	TGTGCCACCAGCCCGGACAGGGTTGCCAAAAACATTCAGTACTTC
TRBV6-2/TRBV6-3	many	TRBJ2-1	.	CASSSTGTSNGGQFF	TGTGCCAGCAGTTCAACCGGGACTTCCAATGGTGGGCAGTTCTTC
TRBV2	.	TRBJ2-2	TRBD1	CASQGANTGELFF	TGTGCCAGCCAGGGGGCGAACACCGGGGAGCTGTTTTTT
TRBV19	many	TRBJ2-3	.	CASSINHEDTQYF	TGTGCCAGTAGTATTAACCACGAGGATACGCAGTATTTT
TRBV20-1	.	TRBJ1-4	.	CSARGRPETVGGEKLFF	TGCAGTGCCCGGGGAAGGCCCGAAACCGTAGGAGGTGAAAAACTGTTTTTT
TRBV12-5	many	TRBJ2-3	TRBD1	CASGPGGSTDTQYF	TGTGCTAGTGGTCCAGGGGGCAGCACAGATACGCAGTATTTT
TRBV2	many	TRBJ2-3	TRBD2	CASSPPLLAGLTDTQYF	TGTGCCAGCAGCCCGCCCTTACTAGCGGGGCTCACAGATACGCAGTATTTT
TRBV30	many	TRBJ2-5	TRBD2	CAWRMRGSGRETQYF	TGTGCCTGGAGGATGCGGGGTAGCGGGAGAGAGACCCAGTACTTC
TRBV2	many	TRBJ1-5	TRBD1	CASSDRGAYQPQHF	TGTGCCAGCAGTGACAGGGGGGCTTATCAGCCCCAGCATTTT
TRBV10-3	.	TRBJ2-1	TRBD1	CAISARDRGSYNEQFF	TGTGCCATCAGTGCCCGGGACAGGGGCTCCTACAATGAGCAGTTCTTC
TRBV7-6	many	TRBJ2-1	TRBD1	CASSLRGTELYNEQFF	TGTGCCAGCAGCTTAAGGGGGACAGAACTCTACAATGAGCAGTTCTTC
TRBV7-9	many	TRBJ2-5	.	CASSFTAPAQYF	TGTGCCAGCAGCTTCACCGCCCCGGCCCAGTACTTC
TRBV29-1	many	TRBJ2-3	TRBD2	CSGQAEVTSGTDTQYF	TGCAGCGGCCAAGCCGAAGTGACTAGCGGCACAGATACGCAGTATTTT
TRBV19	many	TRBJ1-1	TRBD1	CASSTFPGQGFTEAFF	TGTGCCAGTAGTACGTTTCCGGGACAGGGTTTCACTGAAGCTTTCTTT
TRBV14	few	TRBJ2-7	TRBD2	CASSHLGGSTYEQYF	TGTGCCAGCAGCCATTTGGGCGGGAGTACCTACGAGCAGTACTTC
TRBV6-5	few	TRBJ1-1	.	CASSYSYRPWTDEAFF	TGTGCCAGCAGTTACTCGTATAGACCCTGGACAGACGAAGCTTTCTTT
TRBV5-4	.	TRBJ1-6	TRBD1	CASRQGAHNSPLHF	TGTGCCAGCAGGCAGGGGGCGCATAATTCACCCCTCCACTTT
TRBV20-1	many	TRBJ2-3	TRBD2	CSARRTSGLTDTQYF	TGCAGTGCTAGGCGGACTAGCGGGCTAACAGATACGCAGTATTTT
TRBV6-2/TRBV6-3	many	TRBJ1-1	.	CASSAGGYDPNTEAFF	TGTGCCAGCAGTGCCGGGGGTTATGACCCGAACACTGAAGCTTTCTTT
TRBV19	few	TRBJ2-7	.	CASSTVSGSYEQYF	TGTGCCAGTAGTACGGTGAGCGGAAGCTACGAGCAGTACTTC
TRBV20-1	many	TRBJ1-1	TRBD1	CSARDLDFPGQSEAFF	TGCAGTGCTAGAGATCTTGATTTCCCGGGACAGAGTGAAGCTTTCTTT
TRBV6-1	.	TRBJ2-2	TRBD1	CASRGVPGQTNTGELFF	TGTGCCAGCAGGGGGGTACCGGGACAGACGAACACCGGGGAGCTGTTTTTT
TRBV19	few	TRBJ2-1	.	CASSIDLSNEQFF	TGTGCCAGTAGTATAGATCTTAGCAATGAGCAGTTCTTC
TRBV28	many	TRBJ2-7	.	CASSSRGFYEQYF	TGTGCCAGCAGTTCGCGAGGTTTCTACGAGCAGTACTTC